The subject of this entry is one TCR beta chain. This sample was taken from a study of low-dose radiotherapy and immunotherapy resistance in tumors. Study context: A dose of 0.5 Gy per fraction was delivered to Cohort 1 every 2 weeks, for a total of 6.5 Gy. The study gave patients oral aspirin 300 mg daily for four cycles from cycle 1 day 1.

The CDR3 spans 13 residues. V was clipped by 2 bases and J by 0 bases, with 3 bases between them. CDR1 and CDR2 from the germline V gene are MDHEN and SYDVKM. Time point: after trial treatment. Treatment: LDRT plus nivolumab, ipilimumab, low-dose cyclophosphamide and aspirin (RACIN trial). Donors received a regimen that comprised nivolumab, ipilimumab, aspirin, low-dose cyclophosphamide and low-dose radiotherapy. Patients with advanced, tumor-infiltrating lymphocyte-negative solid tumors were eligible. Alpha and beta chains were covered, as first-strand cDNA relied on TRAV- and TRBV-specific primers. Amplification, which lasted roughly 22 PCR cycles, used a constant-region primer and V-primer adapter to amplify TCRs. TCRdb used MiXCR to reprocess the reads, holding one entry per CDR3 protein. The table includes more than 70,000 distinct CDR3 sequences, approximately 22% detected once.

Specimen: PBMCs, collected after low-dose radiotherapy plus immunotherapy. This sequence joins TRBV28 and TRBJ2-3; D gene ambiguous. The sequence derives from a female donor with ovarian cancer. DNA for the CDR3: TGTGCCAGCAGTTTAACTAGCACAGATACGCAGTATTTT. Encoded protein: CASSLTSTDTQYF.